Sequencing of this T cell receptor beta chain was carried out in a study of HIV-infected patients and healthy controls. Turning to the study itself: Viral load fell to undetectable in most of the 16 patients by the second blood draw.

Antiretroviral therapy had run roughly three months, about 14 weeks, before follow-up blood collection. No cell fractionation was done, so the repertoire covers all unsorted peripheral blood T cells. This clonotype showed up many times. Antigen unknown. cDNA was made from about 500 ng RNA using alpha and beta constant primers. Alpha and beta chain libraries were made separately by chain-specific third strand synthesis with multiplexing indices. The library got P5 and P7 elements plus a second index, then an approximately 25-cycle PCR. TCRdb ran MiXCR on the 5' RACE reads and lists one entry per CDR3 protein. Among about 7,200 distinct CDR3 sequences listed, more than 9% were seen once. V was pared by 3 bases and J by 8 bases, with 9 bases between. Germline V lookup: CDR1 LNHDA, CDR2 SQIVND (reference sequence). This CDR3 has 12 residues. Study-wide results and limits: Compared with healthy controls, HIV-infected patients showed less CDR3 sharing between individuals. Significantly higher mean Gini indices appeared in HIV-infected repertoires, possibly reflecting oligoclonality.

This clonotype originated in an adult with HIV infection. Sequencing used blood, obtained during antiretroviral therapy. The genes are TRBV19 and TRBJ2-3, with D perhaps being TRBD1 or TRBD2 (5 bases each). CDR3 sequence (DNA): TGTGCCAGTAGTATTGTTGGGGGTACGCAGTATTTT. Residues: CASSIVGGTQYF. The variable domain in full, completed from reference TRBV19 and TRBJ2-3, reads DGGITQSPKYLFRKEGQNVTLSCEQNLNHDAMYWYRQDPGQGLRLIYYSQIVNDFQKGDIAEGYSVSREKKESFPLTVTSAQKNPTAFYLCASSIVGGTQYFGPGTRLTVL.